The 27 T cell receptor beta chains in this list originate from one sample, sequenced in a study of shared clonotypes between healthy human individuals. Clones were sequenced by immunoSEQ multiplex PCR, and TCRdb holds only the in-frame ones, with some missing. Of 450,000 to 500,000 clones listed, around 73% are singletons. The source material was PBMCs. The receptors derive from a middle-aged woman in good health. Some clones in this sample may be carry-over from other donors' samples.

V usage is TRBV11-2 and J usage is TRBJ2-7; D is unclear. CDR3 length: 12 amino acids. V shed 0 bases and J shed 6 bases, with 6 bases lying between them. CDR1 SGHAT and CDR2 FQNNGV come from the germline V gene. CDR3: CASSLELGEQYF. In nucleotides, the CDR3 is TGTGCCAGCAGCTTAGAACTTGGCGAGCAGTACTTC.

In this sample, this clone turned up many times. The CDR3 here is CASSLIPSAYGYTF. The CDR3 DNA follows: TGCGCCAGCAGCTTAATACCCTCAGCCTATGGCTACACCTTC. The gene calls are TRBV5-1 and TRBJ1-2, with D hard to call. The germline gives CDR1 SGHRS, CDR2 YFSETQ. The CDR3 spans 14 residues. With 2 bases removed from V and 4 bases from J, the gap between germline ends came to 12 bases.

Remarks on this clone: This sample includes further DNA sequences coding for the same CDR3. The chain combines TRBV11-3 with TRBJ2-1; 9 bases match TRBD2. This CDR3 contains 15 residues. The germline V gene encodes CDR1 SGHNT and CDR2 YENEEA. V shed 1 base and J 4 bases; nucleotides not matched to a gene: 2. CDR3 region: CASSLGLAGYNEQFF. The CDR3 region has the DNA TGTGCCAGCAGCTTAGGCCTAGCGGGGTACAATGAGCAGTTCTTC. Using reference TRBV11-3 and TRBJ2-1 for the parts outside the CDR3, the full variable domain is EAGVVQSPRYKIIEKKQPVAFWCNPISGHNTLYWYLQNLGQGPELLIRYENEEAVDDSQLPKDRFSAERLKGVDSTLKIQPAELGDSAVYLCASSLGLAGYNEQFFGPGTRLTVL.

The chain employs TRBV30 and TRBJ2-2, with no clear D. Germline V gene data show CDR1 as GTSNPN and CDR2 as SVGIG (reference sequence). Deletions cut 1 base from V and 6 bases from J, with 12 bases between. CDR3 length: 14 residues. CDR3 coding DNA: TGTGCCTGGAGTGGGGGTGGTCCCCCCGGGGAGCTGTTTTTT. Amino acids: CAWSGGGPPGELFF.

This chain links TRBV29-1 with TRBJ1-4, with TRBD1 matching over 7 bases. Germline CDR1 and CDR2: SQVTM and ANQGSEA. This CDR3 has 16 amino acids. V gave up 8 bases and J gave up 5 bases; unmatched junction bases: 17. This CDR3 reads CSRVQGVPYSNEKLFF. For the CDR3, the DNA is TGCAGCAGGGTCCAGGGGGTACCTTACTCGAATGAAAAACTGTTTTTT. Full variable domain (remainder filled in from reference TRBV29-1 and TRBJ1-4): SAVISQKPSRDICQRGTSLTIQCQVDSQVTMMFWYRQQPGQSLTLIATANQGSEATYESGFVIDKFPISRPNLTFSTLTVSNMSPEDSSIYLCSRVQGVPYSNEKLFFGSGTQLSVL.

The rearrangement joins TRBV9 to TRBJ2-3, with 10 bases identical to TRBD2. CDR1 and CDR2 from the germline V gene are SGDLS and YYNGEE. V shed 0 bases and J 2 bases; nucleotides not matched to a gene: 3. This CDR3 is 16 amino acids long. CDR3 nucleotide sequence: TGTGCCAGCAGCGTAGGTAGCGGGAGGAACACAGATACGCAGTATTTT. Translated, it gives CASSVGSGRNTDTQYF.

This chain uses TRBV5-8 with TRBJ1-1; TRBD1 might be the D (6 bases). V lost 4 bases and J 7 bases, leaving 17 bases between the germline ends. The CDR3 is 14 residues long. CDR1 SGHTS and CDR2 YDEGEE come from the germline V gene. CDR3 amino acids: CASSTGTTGYEAFF. CDR3 DNA: TGTGCCAGCAGCACCGGGACAACCGGGTATGAAGCTTTCTTT.

This clone was recorded only once. The chain has TRBV5-1 and TRBJ1-3, with a possible D match to TRBD1 (5 bases). The germline V and J ends were trimmed by 4 bases and 0 bases, with 17 bases remaining between them. CDR1 SGHRS and CDR2 YFSETQ come from the germline V gene. The CDR3 totals 17 residues. CDR3 protein: CASSLQGEVLSGNTIYF. The DNA of the CDR3 is TGCGCCAGCAGCCTTCAAGGGGAGGTCCTCTCTGGAAACACCATATATTTT. The full variable domain, its missing parts supplied by reference TRBV5-1 and TRBJ1-3, is KAGVTQTPRYLIKTRGQQVTLSCSPISGHRSVSWYQQTPGQGLQFLFEYFSETQRNKGNFPGRFSGRQFSNSRSEMNVSTLELGDSALYLCASSLQGEVLSGNTIYFGEGSWLTVV.

The gene calls are TRBV10-2 and TRBJ1-1; TRBD1 matches 7 bases. CDR3 length: 14 residues. CDR1 is WSHSY and CDR2 is SAAADI in the germline V gene. The junction had 2 bases not matched to a gene; V was cut back by 4 bases and J by 0 bases. The CDR3: CASSGGQLNTEAFF. CDR3 sequence (DNA): TGCGCCAGCAGTGGGGGACAGCTGAACACTGAAGCTTTCTTT.

J is TRBJ2-7 and V is TRBV2; the match to TRBD1 covers 11 bases. With 4 bases clipped from V and 3 bases from J, the junction kept 5 bases outside the gene matches. Germline CDR1 is SNHLY and CDR2 is FYNNEI. The length of the CDR3 is 15 residues. This CDR3 reads CASSGPGTGGYEQYF. The CDR3 nucleotides are TGTGCCAGCAGTGGCCCCGGGACAGGGGGCTACGAGCAGTACTTC.

The table lists this clone with a few counts. The gene calls are TRBV7-2 and TRBJ2-1, with a possible D match to TRBD2 (5 bases). The CDR3 consists of 14 residues. Germline V gene data show CDR1 as SGHTA and CDR2 as FQGNSA. The germline V and J ends were trimmed by 2 bases and 9 bases, with 14 bases remaining between them. The CDR3 coding sequence is TGTGCCAGCAGCTTAATGAGGGAGAGTACTGAGCAGTTCTTC. Amino acid sequence: CASSLMRESTEQFF.

The chain combines TRBV5-1 with TRBJ1-1; D is perhaps TRBD1 (5 bases). The V end lost 2 bases, the J end lost 4 bases, and 12 bases lay between the germline ends. The CDR3 sequence is 14 residues long. Germline V gene sequence: CDR1 SGHRS, CDR2 YFSETQ. The CDR3 DNA is TGCGCCAGCAGCTTAGTTGGGGACCGCACTGAAGCTTTCTTT. Its translation: CASSLVGDRTEAFF.

J is TRBJ2-2 and V is TRBV7-2, with D perhaps matching TRBD1 or TRBD2 (5 bases each). CDR1 is SGHTA and CDR2 is FQGNSA in the germline V gene. CDR3 length: 14 residues. The V end was cut by 1 base, the J end by 6 bases, with 9 bases between. In nucleotides, the CDR3 is TGTGCCAGCAGCTTAGATCGGGGACCCGGGGAGCTGTTTTTT. Protein: CASSLDRGPGELFF. The variable domain in full, completed from reference TRBV7-2 and TRBJ2-2, reads GAGVSQSPSNKVTEKGKDVELRCDPISGHTALYWYRQSLGQGLEFLIYFQGNSAPDKSGLPSDRFSAERTGGSVSTLTIQRTQQEDSAVYLCASSLDRGPGELFFGEGSRLTVL.

V gene TRBV9 combines with J gene TRBJ2-2; D gene uncertain. The CDR3 covers 15 residues. V was shortened by 4 bases and J by 5 bases, with 15 bases between the two germline ends. Germline assignment: CDR1 SGDLS and CDR2 YYNGEE. The DNA of the CDR3 is TGTGCCAGCAGCCCATCGGCAGCGCATACCGGGGAGCTGTTTTTT. Its translation is CASSPSAAHTGELFF.

The CDR3 DNA follows: TGTGCCATCAGTAGCGGAGGGACGGATCAGCCCCAGCATTTT. Translation: CAISSGGTDQPQHF. The chain uses TRBV10-3 and TRBJ1-5; maybe TRBD1 (5 bases). Trimming pared 5 bases from V and 5 bases from J, leaving 13 bases between. Germline V lookup: CDR1 ENHRY, CDR2 SYGVKD. This CDR3 contains 14 residues.

This sequence joins TRBV6-1 and TRBJ2-7; no reliable D call. This CDR3 has 13 residues. V gave up 5 bases and J gave up 0 bases, with 8 bases separating them. CDR1 is MNHNS and CDR2 is SASEGT in the germline V gene. CDR3 DNA sequence: TGTGCCAGCAGTTTAGGCGGCTCCTACGAGCAGTACTTC. Residues: CASSLGGSYEQYF.

This clone was detected only a few times. V is TRBV30 and J is TRBJ1-1; TRBD1 matches 7 bases. From germline, CDR1 is GTSNPN and CDR2 SVGIG (reference sequence). There are 13 residues in the CDR3. V lost 1 base and J lost 1; bases outside the gene matches: 0. This chain's CDR3 is CAWSGQGNTEAFF. The CDR3 nucleotides are TGTGCCTGGAGTGGACAGGGGAACACTGAAGCTTTCTTT.

The genes are TRBV5-4 and TRBJ2-4; D ambiguous. CDR3 length: 15 residues. V lost 4 bases and J 1 base, leaving 12 bases between the germline ends. The germline CDR1 and CDR2 sequences are SGHNT and YYREEE (reference sequence). The CDR3: CASSPLVGAKNIQYF. The CDR3 DNA is TGTGCCAGCAGCCCTCTGGTTGGGGCCAAAAACATTCAGTACTTC. Variable domain in full (rest from reference TRBV5-4 and TRBJ2-4): ETGVTQSPTHLIKTRGQQVTLRCSSQSGHNTVSWYQQALGQGPQFIFQYYREEENGRGNFPPRFSGLQFPNYSSELNVNALELDDSALYLCASSPLVGAKNIQYFGAGTRLSVL.

The chain combines TRBV28 with TRBJ1-3; TRBD1 agrees at 7 bases. Germline CDR1 MDHEN, CDR2 SYDVKM. The ends lost 4 bases at V and 7 bases at J; junction bases unmatched: 4. CDR3 size: 13 residues. Here the CDR3 DNA reads TGTGCCAGCAGTTCGACAGGGACCAACACCATATATTTT. Amino acid sequence: CASSSTGTNTIYF.

The chain combines TRBV7-9 with TRBJ1-3; D unresolved. The V end lost 5 bases, the J end lost 7 bases, and 12 bases lay between the germline ends. Germline assignment: CDR1 SEHNR and CDR2 FQNEAQ (reference sequence). The CDR3 is 13 amino acids. The chain's CDR3 is CASSPTRSNTIYF. The DNA for the CDR3 is TGTGCCAGCAGCCCGACCCGTTCGAACACCATATATTTT.

V is TRBV21-1 and J is TRBJ2-7; the table's D call of TRBD2 was not tested on the DNA. TRBV21-1 is annotated as a pseudogene. The CDR3 runs to 15 residues. In nucleotides, the CDR3 is TGTGCCAGCAACCATTTCGGGGTCGTAAAACACGAGCAGTACTTC. Protein: CASNHFGVVKHEQYF.

The chain uses TRBV28 and TRBJ2-7; 13 bases are a match to TRBD2. Trimming took 4 bases from V and 5 from J; bases not matched to a gene: 5. The germline CDR1 and CDR2 sequences are MDHEN and SYDVKM. The CDR3 is 15 amino acids. CDR3 region: CASSSWTSGSDEQYF. As DNA, the CDR3 is TGTGCCAGCAGTTCCTGGACTAGCGGGAGCGACGAGCAGTACTTC.

The rearrangement uses TRBV4-1 and TRBJ2-1, with 11 bases matching TRBD2. The ends lost 4 bases at V and 1 base at J; junction bases unmatched: 6. CDR1 MGHRA and CDR2 YSYEKL come from the germline V gene. The CDR3 totals 17 residues. The CDR3 DNA sequence: TGCGCCAGCAGCCGGGATTTAGCGGGAGGGTCCTACAATGAGCAGTTCTTC. Translation: CASSRDLAGGSYNEQFF.

The V gene is TRBV9, the J gene TRBJ1-3; D unresolved. Trimming took 4 bases from V and 1 from J, leaving 3 bases between them. This CDR3 has 12 amino acids. Germline V gene sequence: CDR1 SGDLS, CDR2 YYNGEE. CDR3 amino acids: CASSRSGNTIYF. CDR3 nucleotide sequence: TGTGCCAGCAGCCGTTCTGGAAACACCATATATTTT.

On this clone: One end of the junction is discordant with germline, which a read error may explain. The chain employs TRBV18 and TRBJ2-1; D uncertain. This CDR3 has 13 residues. Germline V gene sequence: CDR1 KGHSH, CDR2 LQKENI. The CDR3: CASTPPLRNEQFF. The CDR3 DNA follows: TGTGCCAGCACACCGCCACTGAGGAATGAGCAGTTCTTC.

The chain joins TRBV14 to TRBJ2-3; no definite D call. The V end was cut by 0 bases, the J end by 1 base, with 8 bases between. Germline CDR1 reads SGHDN; CDR2 reads FVKESK. CDR3 length: 15 residues. The CDR3 protein is CASSQDLFRTDTQYF. The CDR3 region has the DNA TGTGCCAGCAGCCAAGATCTTTTTCGCACAGATACGCAGTATTTT.

Only a few counts were recorded for this clone. This chain links TRBV9 with TRBJ1-5; D call uncertain. This CDR3 is 15 amino acids long. Trimming removed 0 bases from V and 3 bases from J, with 10 bases in between. Germline lookup yields CDR1 SGDLS and CDR2 YYNGEE. The CDR3 reads CASSVDGFYNQPQHF. In DNA, the CDR3 is TGTGCCAGCAGCGTAGACGGGTTTTACAATCAGCCCCAGCATTTT.